The 21 T cell receptor beta chains given below trace back to one sample, sequenced in a study of cytomegalovirus exposure and HLA in healthy donors. The PCR was carried out with 60 Vbeta primers and 13 Jbeta primers. Some clones are missing from TCRdb's copy, which holds only in-frame ones; the method was immunoSEQ multiplex PCR. Counted here are about 180,000 clones, over 70% occurring once; the ten biggest clones make up 2.5% to 4%. Material: PBMCs. These receptors came from a woman aged 45-65 years in good health and CMV-seropositive.

DNA for the CDR3: TGTGCCAGCAGTTTAAGGATGGAGGGTCCCGCTCGAAGATATGGCTACACCTTC. Protein: CASSLRMEGPARRYGYTF. J is TRBJ1-2 and V is TRBV28; D is undetermined. There are 18 residues in the CDR3. Trimming cost V 2 bases and J 5 bases, with 24 bases left between them. In germline, CDR1 is MDHEN, CDR2 SYDVKM.

This chain connects TRBV27 to TRBJ1-2, with D possibly matching TRBD1 (5 bases). CDR1 and CDR2 from the germline V gene are MNHEY and SMNVEV (reference sequence). Trimming left V 5 bases short and J 2 bases short, with 15 bases between. The CDR3 has 15 amino acids. In DNA form, the CDR3 reads TGTGCCAGCAGTATACCCCCGACAGTGAACTATGGCTACACCTTC. Its translation is CASSIPPTVNYGYTF.

The V call is TRBV7-2, the J call TRBJ1-1, with D possibly TRBD1 on 6 matching bases. V lost 5 bases and J lost 0, with 10 bases in between. The CDR3 totals 14 residues. Germline V CDR1 and CDR2: SGHTA, FQGNSA. For the CDR3, the DNA is TGTGCCAGCAGCGGCAGGGGAGTGAACACTGAAGCTTTCTTT. Its translation is CASSGRGVNTEAFF.

This chain joins TRBV7-2 and TRBJ1-5, with D tentatively TRBD1 (6 bases). CDR1 and CDR2 from the germline V gene are SGHTA and FQGNSA. There are 15 residues in the CDR3. Trimming took off 3 bases at V and 4 bases at J, with 13 bases between the two ends. CDR3 in DNA: TGTGCCAGCAGCTTCAACAGGGAGCCAAATCAGCCCCAGCATTTT. Protein product: CASSFNREPNQPQHF. Drawing the rest from reference TRBV7-2 and TRBJ1-5, the complete variable domain is GAGVSQSPSNKVTEKGKDVELRCDPISGHTALYWYRQSLGQGLEFLIYFQGNSAPDKSGLPSDRFSAERTGGSVSTLTIQRTQQEDSAVYLCASSFNREPNQPQHFGDGTRLSIL.

The chain employs TRBV30 and TRBJ2-7, with a possible D match to TRBD2 (6 bases). This CDR3 has 14 residues. Trimming pared 5 bases from V and 6 bases from J, leaving 20 bases between. The germline V gene has CDR1 GTSNPN and CDR2 SVGIG (reference sequence). This CDR3 is CAWGTAIIWSEQYF. Here the CDR3 DNA reads TGTGCCTGGGGGACTGCAATAATATGGTCCGAGCAGTACTTC.

J is TRBJ1-1 and V is TRBV11-3; 7 bases are a match to TRBD1. This CDR3 contains 14 residues. Trimming cost V 5 bases and J 4 bases; bases outside gene matches: 7. CDR1 is SGHNT, CDR2 YENEEA, per germline. The CDR3 loop is CASSARQGATEAFF. The CDR3 DNA is TGTGCCAGCAGCGCCCGACAGGGCGCCACTGAAGCTTTCTTT.

V usage is TRBV9 and J usage is TRBJ2-3; the match to TRBD2 covers 9 bases. This CDR3 region has 14 residues. J lost 3 bases, V lost 2 bases, and 1 base had no gene match. Per the germline V gene, CDR1 is SGDLS and CDR2 is YYNGEE. DNA of the CDR3: TGTGCCAGCAGCGTTAGCGGGAGAACAGATACGCAGTATTTT. Translated: CASSVSGRTDTQYF.

The V call is TRBV9, the J call TRBJ1-3; no firm D call. V lost 4 bases and J 0 bases, leaving 8 bases between the germline ends. Germline CDR1 and CDR2: SGDLS and YYNGEE. The CDR3 is 14 amino acids. The CDR3: CASSPRVSGNTIYF. The CDR3 DNA reads as TGTGCCAGCAGCCCCCGGGTCTCTGGAAACACCATATATTTT.

This clone was seen a few times. The chain employs TRBV2 and TRBJ2-1, with D possibly TRBD2 on 5 matching bases. CDR1 is SNHLY, CDR2 FYNNEI, per germline. CDR3 length equals 15 residues. The V and J ends lost 11 bases and 0 bases respectively, with 17 bases between them. The CDR3 nucleotides read TGTGCCGGATCGGGGTCCGCAAGCTCCTACAATGAGCAGTTCTTC. This sequence encodes CAGSGSASSYNEQFF.

The chain has TRBV11-3 and TRBJ1-6; 12 bases are shared with TRBD1. This CDR3 is built from 15 residues. J was trimmed by 10 bases and V by 2 bases; bases with no gene match: 3. Germline V gene sequence: CDR1 SGHNT, CDR2 YENEEA. Written as DNA, the CDR3 is TGTGCCAGCAGCTTACGAGGGACAGGGGGCTCACCCCTCCACTTT. This translates into CASSLRGTGGSPLHF.

This clone has just a few counts. The chain uses TRBV6-6 and TRBJ2-7; maybe TRBD2 (5 bases). There are 15 residues in the CDR3. V lost 6 bases, J lost 0 bases, and 15 bases lay in between. Germline lookup yields CDR1 MNHNY and CDR2 SVGAGI (reference sequence). The CDR3 DNA follows: TGTGCCAGCAGCAAGGAGAGGGTAAGCTCCTACGAGCAGTACTTC. Amino acids: CASSKERVSSYEQYF.

The CDR3 region has the DNA TGTGCCAGCAGCGTAGGGGGAGGTGTTAGCCCAGATACGCAGTATTTT. Its protein is CASSVGGGVSPDTQYF. The chain combines TRBV9 with TRBJ2-3; tentative D call: TRBD2 (6 bases). This CDR3 region has 16 residues. Germline CDR1 and CDR2: SGDLS and YYNGEE. Trimming pared 0 bases from V and 4 bases from J, leaving 15 bases between. Full variable domain (outside the CDR3, taken from reference TRBV9 and TRBJ2-3): DSGVTQTPKHLITATGQRVTLRCSPRSGDLSVYWYQQSLDQGLQFLIQYYNGEERAKGNILERFSAQQFPDLHSELNLSSLELGDSALYFCASSVGGGVSPDTQYFGPGTRLTVL.

This clone has more than one count but fewer than ten. The chain combines TRBV10-3 with TRBJ2-3, with 12 bases matching TRBD2. The germline V gene encodes CDR1 ENHRY and CDR2 SYGVKD. The CDR3 has 17 amino acids. J was trimmed by 1 base and V by 5 bases; bases with no gene match: 7. The CDR3 here is CAISQLAGGKGTDTQYF. The CDR3 DNA follows: TGTGCCATCAGTCAACTAGCGGGAGGAAAAGGCACAGATACGCAGTATTTT.

This chain connects TRBV6-1 to TRBJ1-1, with D unresolved. The germline V gene has CDR1 MNHNS and CDR2 SASEGT. The CDR3 is 13 residues long. The germline V and J ends were trimmed by 8 bases and 0 bases, with 10 bases remaining between them. CDR3 sequence (DNA): TGTGCCAGCGAGAAGCCGGTGAACACTGAAGCTTTCTTT. Its protein product is CASEKPVNTEAFF.

The V call is TRBV27, the J call TRBJ2-7, with D possibly TRBD1 on 6 matching bases. This CDR3 has 14 amino acids. The germline gives CDR1 MNHEY, CDR2 SMNVEV (reference sequence). The V end was cut by 2 bases, the J end by 2 bases, with 10 bases between. CDR3: CASSLRQGPYEQYF. In nucleotides, the CDR3 is TGTGCCAGCAGTTTACGGCAGGGGCCCTACGAGCAGTACTTC.

The chain has TRBV19 and TRBJ2-5; D is possibly TRBD2 (5 bases). V dropped 5 bases and J dropped 1 base, with 8 bases sitting between them. CDR1 LNHDA and CDR2 SQIVND come from the germline V gene (reference sequence). This CDR3 is built from 13 residues. Written as DNA, the CDR3 is TGTGCCAGTAGTCAGGACTTCCAAGAGACCCAGTACTTC. It is translated as CASSQDFQETQYF.

V gene TRBV10-3 combines with J gene TRBJ1-6; tentatively, D is TRBD1 (6 bases). The V gene's germline CDR1 is ENHRY and CDR2 SYGVKD. This CDR3 has 14 amino acids. Trimming took 0 bases from V and 9 from J, leaving 9 bases between them. For the CDR3, the DNA is TGTGCCATCAGTGAGTCCAGGGGCGGTTCACCCCTCCACTTT. It is translated as CAISESRGGSPLHF.

This chain connects TRBV4-3 to TRBJ1-3, with a tentative D call TRBD1 (5 bases). The CDR3 totals 14 residues. Per the germline V gene, CDR1 is LGHNA and CDR2 is YSLEER. The V gene lost 3 bases and the J gene lost 4 bases, with 10 bases spanning the gap. The CDR3 region has the DNA TGCGCCAGCAGCCAGGCTGGGGGGGGAAACACCATATATTTT. Translated, it gives CASSQAGGGNTIYF.

V and J are TRBV30 and TRBJ1-2; a possible D gene is TRBD1 (5 bases). V was cut by 8 bases and J by 4 bases, with 14 bases left in between. Germline values: CDR1 GTSNPN, CDR2 SVGIG (reference sequence). The length of the CDR3 is 12 residues. In DNA form, the CDR3 reads TGTGCCCAAATGGGACTCGGCTATGGCTACACCTTC. Protein product: CAQMGLGYGYTF.

In this sample, this clone turned up a few times. The V and J genes are TRBV4-3 and TRBJ2-5, with D possibly being TRBD2 (5 bases). The V end was cut by 1 base, the J end by 1 base, with 7 bases between. This CDR3 contains 14 residues. The germline V gene encodes CDR1 LGHNA and CDR2 YSLEER. The CDR3 protein is CASSQGLAQETQYF. CDR3 bases: TGCGCCAGCAGCCAAGGGCTAGCCCAAGAGACCCAGTACTTC.

The V call is TRBV5-4, the J call TRBJ1-1, with unresolved D. The CDR3 loop spans 15 amino acids. Looked up from germline, CDR1 is SGHNT and CDR2 is YYREEE (reference sequence). Trimming pared 4 bases from V and 0 bases from J, leaving 13 bases between. In nucleotides, the CDR3 is TGTGCCAGCAGCCACCCTGACAAATTGAACACTGAAGCTTTCTTT. Encoded protein: CASSHPDKLNTEAFF.